These 13 T cell receptor beta chains were sequenced from one sample in a study of human versus mouse CDR3 diversity and MHC coevolution. Method: immunoSEQ multiplex PCR; TCRdb's copy keeps in-frame clones and lacks some. Of 50,000 to 65,000 clones detected, around 94% appear once; the ten largest clones hold approximately 17%. Specimen: naive CD4+ T cells from blood. Subset described: CD45RO-negative CD62L-positive naive CD4 T cells. Source of these receptors: a person in their 60s in good health.

The rearrangement links TRBV7-2 to TRBJ1-3, with 9 positions matching TRBD1. The CDR3 loop spans 14 amino acids. V lost 1 base to trimming and J lost 8 bases; unmatched junction nucleotides: 3. Germline V lookup: CDR1 SGHTA, CDR2 FQGNSA. The CDR3 sequence: CASSLETGGYTIYF. CDR3 in DNA: TGTGCCAGCAGCTTAGAGACAGGGGGATACACCATATATTTT.

The chain employs TRBV5-4 and TRBJ2-1; no clear D gene. Germline V gene data show CDR1 as SGHNT and CDR2 as YYREEE (reference sequence). The CDR3 is made up of 13 amino acids. V lost 1 base and J 8 bases, leaving 10 bases between the germline ends. Written as DNA, the CDR3 is TGTGCCAGCAGCTTGCCCACCTCGGATGAGCAGTTCTTC. Amino acids: CASSLPTSDEQFF.

V usage is TRBV19 and J usage is TRBJ2-1; 12 bases line up with TRBD1. The CDR3 totals 15 residues. In germline, CDR1 is LNHDA, CDR2 SQIVND (reference sequence). The junction had 7 bases not matched to a gene; V was cut back by 6 bases and J by 7 bases. CDR3 sequence reads: CASSRRDRGPNEQFF. CDR3 DNA: TGTGCCAGTAGCCGGAGGGACAGGGGGCCGAATGAGCAGTTCTTC.

The V gene is TRBV6-5, the J gene TRBJ2-2; 8 bases map to TRBD1. The CDR3 consists of 14 residues. CDR1 and CDR2 from the germline V gene are MNHEY and SVGAGI. V lost 6 bases to trimming and J lost 6 bases; unmatched junction nucleotides: 6. The CDR3 DNA reads TGTGCCAGCAGACCCTCAGGGGGCCCCGGGGAGCTGTTTTTT. The encoded protein is CASRPSGGPGELFF.

The rearrangement joins TRBV6-6 to TRBJ1-3, with 7 bases matching TRBD1. Per the germline V gene, CDR1 is MNHNY and CDR2 is SVGAGI (reference sequence). The V gene end was trimmed by 7 bases and the J gene end by 4 bases; junction bases not matched to a gene: 7. The length of the CDR3 is 14 residues. The CDR3 DNA sequence: TGTGCCAGCACCCCGGGACAGCAAGGAAACACCATATATTTT. Translating gives CASTPGQQGNTIYF.

The V and J genes are TRBV5-5 and TRBJ1-1; 7 nucleotides line up with TRBD1. CDR3 length equals 15 residues. Trimming removed 0 bases from V and 4 bases from J; junction bases left unmatched: 6. Germline lookup yields CDR1 SGHKS and CDR2 YYEKEE (reference sequence). CDR3 nucleotides: TGTGCCAGCAGCTTGGCCCAGGGGGGCGCCACTGAAGCTTTCTTT. Its protein product is CASSLAQGGATEAFF.

J is TRBJ2-7 and V is TRBV7-8; 9 bases agree with TRBD1. Germline assignment: CDR1 SGHVS and CDR2 FQNEAQ. This CDR3 comprises 13 residues. With V trimmed by 0 bases and J by 7 bases, 1 base remained unmatched. The CDR3 loop is CASSLAGQGEQYF. For the CDR3, the DNA is TGTGCCAGCAGCTTAGCAGGACAGGGGGAGCAGTACTTC. The full variable domain, rest sourced from reference TRBV7-8 and TRBJ2-7, is GAGVSQSPRYKVAKRGQDVALRCDPISGHVSLFWYQQALGQGPEFLTYFQNEAQLDKSGLPSDRFFAERPEGSVSTLKIQRTQQEDSAVYLCASSLAGQGEQYFGPGTRLTVT.

The V and J genes are TRBV19 and TRBJ2-2; 12 nucleotides line up with TRBD1. V was pared by 5 bases and J by 6 bases, with 4 bases of the junction left unmatched. The CDR3 totals 15 residues. From germline, CDR1 is LNHDA and CDR2 SQIVND (reference sequence). The DNA for the CDR3 is TGTGCCAGTAGTGTGGGGACAGGGGGCTCCGGGGAGCTGTTTTTT. It translates to CASSVGTGGSGELFF.

The gene calls are TRBV2 and TRBJ2-1, with TRBD2 matching 11 bases. CDR3 size: 16 residues. V dropped 4 bases and J dropped 2; count of bases not matched to a gene: 4. Germline CDR1 and CDR2: SNHLY and FYNNEI. The CDR3 DNA follows: TGTGCCAGCAGTGGGATAGCGGGAGGGGCCTACAATGAGCAGTTCTTC. Translated, it gives CASSGIAGGAYNEQFF.

In the case of this clone: One junction end disagrees with the germline gene, perhaps due to a read error. J is TRBJ1-2 and V is TRBV18, with 9 bases fitting TRBD1. This CDR3 comprises 16 residues. The germline V gene encodes CDR1 KGHSH and CDR2 LQKENI. The CDR3 reads CASSLLGTGSEYGCTF. The CDR3 coding sequence is TGTGCCAGCTCCCTTTTGGGGACAGGGAGTGAGTATGGCTGCACCTTC.

The chain joins TRBV7-2 to TRBJ2-1; TRBD1 matches 7 bases. The CDR3 loop spans 14 amino acids. The ends lost 3 bases at V and 7 bases at J; junction bases unmatched: 6. Germline-derived CDR1 and CDR2 are SGHTA and FQGNSA. In DNA form, the CDR3 reads TGTGCCAGCAGCTTCAACTTACAGGGGAATGAGCAGTTCTTC. Translating it yields CASSFNLQGNEQFF.

In its sample, this clone was seen once. The gene calls are TRBV5-1 and TRBJ1-4; D is possibly TRBD1 (5 bases). CDR1 and CDR2 (germline): SGHRS, YFSETQ. V shed 1 base and J shed 4 bases, with 8 bases lying between them. The CDR3 length is 14 residues. CDR3 nucleotides: TGCGCCAGCAGCTTGCGGACAAATAATGAAAAACTGTTTTTT. Protein: CASSLRTNNEKLFF.

V gene TRBV6-5 combines with J gene TRBJ2-7; D perhaps matches TRBD2 (5 bases). V gave up 0 bases and J gave up 6 bases, with 18 bases separating them. CDR3 length: 16 residues. The V gene's germline CDR1 is MNHEY and CDR2 SVGAGI. As DNA, the CDR3 is TGTGCCAGCAGTTACTCTGACTCGGGCGGGTTTACCGAGCAGTACTTC. It translates to CASSYSDSGGFTEQYF.